This TCR beta chain is from a study of metastatic and nonmetastatic thyroid tumors. Study at large: Repertoires were compared across blood and tumor or nodule tissue from malignant and benign thyroid patients.

This CDR3 comprises 15 residues. Germline V gives CDR1 SGHKS, CDR2 YYEKEE (reference sequence). Trimming took 0 bases from V and 5 from J; bases not matched to a gene: 5. There are many counts of this clone. TCRdb re-clonotyped the PCR reads through MiXCR. Counted here are 30,000 to 45,000 clones, 20% occurring once; the ten biggest clones make up about 14%. None of the patients had undergone any treatment ahead of thyroid surgery. The sequence derives from a female donor with papillary thyroid cancer or a benign thyroid nodule (not recorded which). Some clones in this sample may be carry-over from other donors' samples. The chain is built from TRBV5-5 and TRBJ2-7, with TRBD1 matching over 10 bases. Specimen: blood. The chain's CDR3 is CASSLATGGSHEQYF. Here the CDR3 DNA reads TGTGCCAGCAGCTTGGCGACAGGGGGCTCTCACGAGCAGTACTTC.